A single sample gave rise to the 14 T cell receptor beta chains below, sequenced in a study of blood T cell repertoires in COVID-19 (dated by TCRdb to between 2020 and 2021). Library prep was done by the immunoSEQ multiplex PCR assay. What TCRdb holds here is the immuneACCESS table cut down to in-frame rearrangements. Part of the clones is not present; checked against another copy, under half of the missing clones reflect an unresolved V gene, and the others are unexplained. Within this sample are about 260,000 clones, with approximately 79% of them counted one time only. In total, the top ten clones hold around 3.9% of the sample. The sequencing sample was made of PBMCs or T cells enriched from blood (not recorded which). The source of these receptors is a man aged 25-40 years with acute COVID-19.

The chain is built from TRBV29-1 and TRBJ2-3; D gene ambiguous. In germline, CDR1 is SQVTM, CDR2 ANQGSEA. The CDR3 loop spans 14 amino acids. The V end lost 7 bases, the J end lost 0 bases, and 14 bases lay between the germline ends. CDR3 in DNA: TGCAGCGCTGACCGTGGGCAGAGCACAGATACGCAGTATTTT. Amino acid sequence: CSADRGQSTDTQYF.

The V and J genes are TRBV6-5 and TRBJ2-7, with 8 bases matching TRBD2. The CDR3 extends over 15 amino acids. The V and J ends lost 0 bases and 7 bases, in that order; junction bases with no gene match: 8. The germline gives CDR1 MNHEY, CDR2 SVGAGI. Here the CDR3 reads CASSYSGGRGGEQYV. In nucleotides, the CDR3 is TGTGCCAGCAGTTACTCAGGGGGACGGGGGGGAGAGCAGTACGTC.

This chain links TRBV29-1 with TRBJ1-2; the D is unclear. The CDR3 loop spans 11 amino acids. Looked up from germline, CDR1 is SQVTM and CDR2 is ANQGSEA. The germline V and J ends were trimmed by 7 bases and 7 bases, with 13 bases remaining between them. CDR3 sequence reads: CSAPFGFGYTF. In nucleotides, the CDR3 is TGCAGCGCCCCGTTCGGGTTTGGCTACACCTTC.

The CDR3 spells CASSREFGNTIYF. Written as DNA, the CDR3 is TGTGCCAGCTCACGAGAGTTTGGAAACACCATATATTTT. J is TRBJ1-3 and V is TRBV18, with D unresolved. V gave up 4 bases and J gave up 3 bases, with 7 bases separating them. The CDR3 runs to 13 residues. Germline V CDR1 and CDR2: KGHSH, LQKENI.

The chain recombines TRBV29-1 with TRBJ1-1; TRBD1 aligns across 7 bases. V shed 7 bases and J 1 base; nucleotides not matched to a gene: 6. Germline V gene sequence: CDR1 SQVTM, CDR2 ANQGSEA. This CDR3 has 13 amino acids. This CDR3 reads CSADPGGNTEAFF. CDR3 nucleotides: TGCAGCGCCGACCCAGGGGGGAACACTGAAGCTTTCTTT. Based on the CDR3 plus reference TRBV29-1 and TRBJ1-1, the full variable domain is SAVISQKPSRDICQRGTSLTIQCQVDSQVTMMFWYRQQPGQSLTLIATANQGSEATYESGFVIDKFPISRPNLTFSTLTVSNMSPEDSSIYLCSADPGGNTEAFFGQGTRLTVV.

The chain employs TRBV5-6 and TRBJ2-3; 8 nucleotides agree with TRBD1. The length of the CDR3 is 15 residues. The V segment lost 4 bases and the J segment 1 base; nucleotides outside the gene matches: 5. The V gene's germline CDR1 is SGHDT and CDR2 YYEEEE. The CDR3 region is CASSRGTGRTDTQYF. As DNA, the CDR3 is TGTGCCAGCAGCCGCGGGACAGGCCGCACAGATACGCAGTATTTT.

The gene calls are TRBV20-1 and TRBJ2-1; D unresolved. Germline loops: CDR1 DFQATT, CDR2 SNEGSKA (reference sequence). V lost 3 bases and J lost 8, with 14 bases in between. This CDR3 contains 13 residues. CDR3 nucleotide sequence: TGCAGTGCTAGTACTGTAAGTGGTTATGAGCAGTTCTTC. Protein product: CSASTVSGYEQFF.

The chain couples TRBV14 to TRBJ2-1; D may be TRBD2 (6 bases). Per the germline V gene, CDR1 is SGHDN and CDR2 is FVKESK. The CDR3 extends over 16 amino acids. Trimming stripped 0 bases from V and 4 bases from J, with 13 bases between. CDR3 bases: TGTGCCAGCAGCCAAGACGGCGGGGTCCAGTACAATGAGCAGTTCTTC. Translation gives CASSQDGGVQYNEQFF.

For this clone: Its ends do not fully match the called genes, so a read error is possible. This sequence joins TRBV5-1 and TRBJ1-2; D gene uncertain. Germline V lookup: CDR1 SGHRS, CDR2 YFSETQ. This CDR3 spans 13 amino acids. The CDR3 nucleotides are TGTGCCAGCAGCCCCGGACGGGATTATGGCTACACCTTC. Its translation is CASSPGRDYGYTF.

This clone showed up just a few times. The chain employs TRBV5-1 and TRBJ1-2; 9 bases are shared with TRBD1. V gave up 2 bases and J gave up 5 bases; unmatched junction bases: 7. The CDR3 extends over 15 amino acids. CDR1 and CDR2 (germline): SGHRS, YFSETQ. Written as DNA, the CDR3 is TGCGCCAGCAGCTTAGGGACAGGGAACACTTATGGCTACACCTTC. Translated, it gives CASSLGTGNTYGYTF.

The chain employs TRBV30 and TRBJ2-2; 11 nucleotides line up with TRBD2. Germline V lookup: CDR1 GTSNPN, CDR2 SVGIG (reference sequence). This CDR3 region has 15 residues. Trimming removed 4 bases from V and 6 bases from J; junction bases left unmatched: 7. The CDR3 here is CAWNQVAGGAGELFF. DNA for the CDR3: TGTGCCTGGAATCAAGTAGCGGGAGGGGCCGGGGAGCTGTTTTTT.

The chain links TRBV6-5 to TRBJ2-2, with TRBD1 identical over 8 bases. Germline V gives CDR1 MNHEY, CDR2 SVGAGI. The J segment lost 4 bases and the V segment lost 2 bases, leaving 3 bases of the junction unmatched. This CDR3 is 15 amino acids long. The CDR3 here is CASSYSRGRTGELFF. The CDR3 region has the DNA TGTGCCAGCAGTTACAGCAGGGGGCGCACCGGGGAGCTGTTTTTT.

The genes are TRBV27 and TRBJ2-1; a possible D gene is TRBD2 (6 bases). V lost 2 bases and J lost 2, with 10 bases in between. The V gene's germline CDR1 is MNHEY and CDR2 SMNVEV (reference sequence). The CDR3 is made up of 15 amino acids. CDR3 protein: CASSLRRGAYNEQFF. CDR3 in DNA: TGTGCCAGCAGTTTACGGCGGGGAGCCTACAATGAGCAGTTCTTC.

The chain employs TRBV5-1 and TRBJ2-2; no clear D. This CDR3 has 13 amino acids. Germline CDR1 reads SGHRS; CDR2 reads YFSETQ. V was pared by 0 bases and J by 6 bases, with 6 bases between. CDR3 DNA: TGCGCCAGCAGCTTGGTTCATCCCGGGGAGCTGTTTTTT. Amino acids: CASSLVHPGELFF.